One sample yielded the 23 T cell receptor beta chains listed below, sequenced in a study of OX40 agonist ivuxolimab in advanced cancers. Profiled with immunoSEQ multiplex PCR; TCRdb holds only in-frame clones, not every one. The sample records fewer than 20,000 clones, 60% to 85% being singletons. Material: CD4+ or CD8+ T cells sorted from blood, obtained in a trial of the OX40 agonist ivuxolimab. All receptors derive from an adult with an advanced solid tumor such as melanoma, head and neck, liver or kidney cancer.

The chain combines TRBV29-1 with TRBJ2-1; D remains ambiguous. V was shortened by 2 bases and J by 10 bases, with 9 bases between the two germline ends. The CDR3 is 11 residues long. The germline V gene has CDR1 SQVTM and CDR2 ANQGSEA. CDR3 sequence: CSVELPPEQFF. The CDR3 DNA sequence: TGCAGCGTTGAATTGCCACCCGAGCAGTTCTTC.

The genes are TRBV5-1 and TRBJ2-7; D not resolved. Trimming left V 0 bases short and J 4 bases short, with 8 bases between. Germline V CDR1 and CDR2: SGHRS, YFSETQ. The CDR3 contains 13 residues. CDR3 sequence: CASSLGWAYEQYF. As DNA, the CDR3 is TGCGCCAGCAGCTTGGGGTGGGCTTACGAGCAGTACTTC.

This clone was found once. This sequence joins TRBV4-1 and TRBJ2-2; D gene unclear. The CDR3 spans 14 residues. Germline CDR1 MGHRA, CDR2 YSYEKL. Trimming stripped 3 bases from V and 4 bases from J, with 9 bases between. The CDR3 region is CASSHGPGTGELFF. The DNA of the CDR3 is TGCGCCAGCAGCCATGGACCGGGCACCGGGGAGCTGTTTTTT.

A single count supports this clone. The genes are TRBV2 and TRBJ2-5; D ambiguous. V lost 4 bases and J 3 bases, leaving 15 bases between the germline ends. The CDR3 loop spans 15 amino acids. CDR1 SNHLY and CDR2 FYNNEI come from the germline V gene. CDR3 bases: TGTGCCAGCAGTGTGGAAGGGTTTAAGGAAGAGACCCAGTACTTC. It is translated as CASSVEGFKEETQYF.

The CDR3: CSVSRQGVYNEQFF. DNA for the CDR3: TGCAGCGTTTCTCGACAGGGAGTCTACAATGAGCAGTTCTTC. V and J are TRBV29-1 and TRBJ2-1, with 7 bases aligning to TRBD1. Germline V gene sequence: CDR1 SQVTM, CDR2 ANQGSEA. This CDR3 has 14 amino acids. The V gene end was trimmed by 5 bases and the J gene end by 3 bases; junction bases not matched to a gene: 7.

The chain recombines TRBV9 with TRBJ2-1; TRBD1 aligns across 7 bases. This CDR3 region has 15 residues. Germline trimming cut 3 bases from V and 0 bases from J; bases unmatched to any gene: 3. Germline CDR1 is SGDLS and CDR2 is YYNGEE. CDR3 bases: TGTGCCAGCAGCGACAGGGGCGGCTCCTACAATGAGCAGTTCTTC. Translating gives CASSDRGGSYNEQFF.

In its sample, this clone is medium-sized. The same CDR3 arises from other DNA sequences in this sample as well. The chain has TRBV19 and TRBJ2-7; D is unresolved. The CDR3 runs to 14 residues. Germline V gene data show CDR1 as LNHDA and CDR2 as SQIVND (reference sequence). V lost 6 bases and J 1 base, leaving 13 bases between the germline ends. The CDR3, as DNA: TGTGCCAGTAGCTCATACACTCCGTCCTACGAGCAGTACTTC. Its translation is CASSSYTPSYEQYF.

About this clone itself: An end of the junction differs from the germline gene, which may be a read error. The chain employs TRBV14 and TRBJ2-1, with 8 bases lining up with TRBD1. The CDR3 consists of 15 residues. Germline V gene sequence: CDR1 SGHDN, CDR2 FVKESK. CDR3 nucleotide sequence: TGTGCCAGCAGTCAAGCAGGGGGCCTATACAATGAGCAGTTCTTC. This translates into CASSQAGGLYNEQFF.

This CDR3 is CASSLDRGHGNEQFF. The CDR3 region has the DNA TGTGCCAGCAGCTTAGACAGGGGGCACGGCAATGAGCAGTTCTTC. This chain connects TRBV7-2 to TRBJ2-1, with TRBD1 matching over 9 bases. The germline gives CDR1 SGHTA, CDR2 FQGNSA. The J segment lost 6 bases and the V segment lost 1 base, leaving 4 bases of the junction unmatched. This CDR3 has 15 residues. The variable domain in full, with the rest retrieved from reference TRBV7-2 and TRBJ2-1, is GAGVSQSPSNKVTEKGKDVELRCDPISGHTALYWYRQSLGQGLEFLIYFQGNSAPDKSGLPSDRFSAERTGGSVSTLTIQRTQQEDSAVYLCASSLDRGHGNEQFFGPGTRLTVL.

The chain combines TRBV9 with TRBJ1-2; perhaps TRBD1 as D (6 bases). V lost 1 base to trimming and J lost 6 bases, with 13 bases between them. Germline CDR1 SGDLS, CDR2 YYNGEE. The CDR3 sequence is 14 residues long. CDR3 coding DNA: TGTGCCAGCAGCGTAATCGGGCAGGGGAATGGCTACACCTTC. Translation gives CASSVIGQGNGYTF.

The chain recombines TRBV6-5 with TRBJ1-1; tentative D call: TRBD1 (6 bases). Germline assignment: CDR1 MNHEY and CDR2 SVGAGI. The CDR3 consists of 13 residues. The V end was cut by 2 bases, the J end by 5 bases, with 9 bases between. The CDR3 nucleotides are TGTGCCAGCAGTTACGGAGGGGGGACTGAAGCTTTCTTT. Translated: CASSYGGGTEAFF.

This clone was observed a few times. The chain employs TRBV7-2 and TRBJ1-2; D gene ambiguous. Germline loops: CDR1 SGHTA, CDR2 FQGNSA. The CDR3 loop spans 13 amino acids. Trimming pared 2 bases from V and 8 bases from J, leaving 12 bases between. CDR3 amino acids: CASSLSTPGGYTF. In nucleotides, the CDR3 is TGTGCCAGCAGCTTATCCACCCCCGGGGGCTACACCTTC.

The chain carries TRBV27 and TRBJ2-7; D unresolved. V was clipped by 6 bases and J by 12 bases, with 21 bases between them. Germline V gene data show CDR1 as MNHEY and CDR2 as SMNVEV (reference sequence). The CDR3 is 13 amino acids. CDR3 region: CASSLDGRWARYF. CDR3 sequence (DNA): TGTGCCAGCAGCCTCGACGGCCGGTGGGCTCGGTACTTC.

DNA for the CDR3: TGTGCCAGCAGTGAATTTTATCGAGACAGGGGAAGTGAAGCTTTCTTT. Encoded protein: CASSEFYRDRGSEAFF. J is TRBJ1-1 and V is TRBV6-4; 8 bases map to TRBD1. This CDR3 spans 16 amino acids. Trimming removed 3 bases from V and 7 bases from J; junction bases left unmatched: 13. Looked up from germline, CDR1 is MRHNA and CDR2 is SNTAGT.

The chain carries TRBV7-9 and TRBJ1-6; 7 bases are shared with TRBD1. Looked up from germline, CDR1 is SEHNR and CDR2 is FQNEAQ (reference sequence). The CDR3 runs to 16 residues. The V gene end was trimmed by 8 bases and the J gene end by 2 bases; junction bases not matched to a gene: 9. The CDR3 coding sequence is TGTGCCAGCCTCCCACAGGGGACCCCCTATAATTCACCCCTCCACTTT. This sequence encodes CASLPQGTPYNSPLHF. Full variable domain (rest looked up from reference TRBV7-9 and TRBJ1-6): DTGVSQNPRHKITKRGQNVTFRCDPISEHNRLYWYRQTLGQGPEFLTYFQNEAQLEKSRLLSDRFSAERPKGSFSTLEIQRTEQGDSAMYLCASLPQGTPYNSPLHFGNGTRLTVT.

V is TRBV5-6 and J is TRBJ2-5, with D maybe TRBD1 (6 bases). Looked up from germline, CDR1 is SGHDT and CDR2 is YYEEEE. The germline V and J ends were trimmed by 3 bases and 0 bases, with 9 bases remaining between them. This CDR3 is built from 14 residues. This CDR3 reads CASSYRDNQETQYF. In DNA form, the CDR3 reads TGTGCCAGCAGCTATCGGGACAACCAAGAGACCCAGTACTTC.

This clone was found once. The rearrangement uses TRBV11-1 and TRBJ2-5, with D maybe TRBD2 (6 bases). CDR1 and CDR2 from the germline V gene are SGHAT and FQDESV (reference sequence). CDR3 size: 13 residues. The V and J ends lost 5 bases and 4 bases respectively, with 11 bases between them. In DNA, the CDR3 is TGTGCCAGCAGCGCCCGGGACTTAGAGACCCAGTACTTC. Protein sequence: CASSARDLETQYF.

The table lists this clone with a few counts. J is TRBJ1-6 and V is TRBV4-1, with 7 bases identical to TRBD1. CDR3 length: 17 amino acids. Unmatched junction bases numbered 6, after V lost 3 bases and J lost 1 base. The germline gives CDR1 MGHRA, CDR2 YSYEKL. This CDR3 is CASSHRQGESYNSPLHF. CDR3 bases: TGCGCCAGCAGCCACCGACAGGGCGAGTCCTATAATTCACCCCTCCACTTT.

The V gene is TRBV7-9, the J gene TRBJ2-5; 14 bases agree with TRBD2. The junction had 4 bases not matched to a gene; V was cut back by 5 bases and J by 2 bases. CDR1 is SEHNR, CDR2 FQNEAQ, per germline (reference sequence). The CDR3 has 16 residues. The CDR3: CASSTGLAGGQETQYF. CDR3 bases: TGTGCCAGCAGCACCGGACTAGCGGGGGGTCAAGAGACCCAGTACTTC.

The chain has TRBV7-9 and TRBJ2-3, with a possible D match to TRBD2 (5 bases). V shed 4 bases and J shed 0 bases, with 11 bases lying between them. Germline V gene lookup returns CDR1 SEHNR and CDR2 FQNEAQ (reference sequence). The CDR3 contains 15 residues. CDR3 bases: TGTGCCAGCAGCTCGGCGGAGGAAAGCACAGATACGCAGTATTTT. Protein product: CASSSAEESTDTQYF.

V gene TRBV6-6 combines with J gene TRBJ2-7, with 7 bases aligning to TRBD1. The CDR3 contains 12 residues. J gave up 4 bases and V 7 bases, and 4 bases lay outside the gene matches. Germline assignment: CDR1 MNHNY and CDR2 SVGAGI (reference sequence). The CDR3 region has the DNA TGTGCCAGCAACAGGGGTTCGTACGAGCAGTACTTC. Amino acid sequence: CASNRGSYEQYF.

This rearrangement joins TRBV27 to TRBJ2-3, with D unresolved. Trimming removed 5 bases at V and 6 bases at J, with 18 bases between. Germline V lookup: CDR1 MNHEY, CDR2 SMNVEV (reference sequence). The CDR3 is 15 amino acids. CDR3 bases: TGTGCCAGCAGTCCCGACTTTACAGAAACGGATACGCAGTATTTT. Translation gives CASSPDFTETDTQYF.

This clone was seen a single time. CDR3 in amino acids: CASSLYLGRNTEAFF. CDR3 bases: TGTGCCAGCAGTTTATACCTGGGCAGGAACACTGAAGCTTTCTTT. This chain joins TRBV27 and TRBJ1-1; D is ambiguous. Germline values: CDR1 MNHEY, CDR2 SMNVEV (reference sequence). With 1 base removed from V and 1 base from J, the gap between germline ends came to 10 bases. The CDR3 has 15 amino acids.